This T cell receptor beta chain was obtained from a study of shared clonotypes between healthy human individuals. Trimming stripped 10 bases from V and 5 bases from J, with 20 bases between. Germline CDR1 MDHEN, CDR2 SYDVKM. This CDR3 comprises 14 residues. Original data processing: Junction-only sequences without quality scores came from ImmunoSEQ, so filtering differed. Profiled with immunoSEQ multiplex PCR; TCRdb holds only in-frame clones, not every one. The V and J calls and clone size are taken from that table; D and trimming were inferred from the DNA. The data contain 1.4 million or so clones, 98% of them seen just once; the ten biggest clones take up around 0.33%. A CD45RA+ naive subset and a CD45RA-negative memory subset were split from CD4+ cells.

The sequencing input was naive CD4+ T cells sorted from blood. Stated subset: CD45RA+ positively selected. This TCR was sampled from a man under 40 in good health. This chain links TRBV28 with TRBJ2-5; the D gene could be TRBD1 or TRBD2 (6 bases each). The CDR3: CATGQRVPRETQYF. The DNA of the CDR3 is TGTGCCACCGGACAGCGGGTCCCCCGGGAGACCCAGTACTTC.